Listed below are T cell receptor beta chains from one sample, sequenced in a study of OX40 agonist ivuxolimab in advanced cancers. Using immunoSEQ multiplex PCR, the repertoire was profiled, and TCRdb retains in-frame clones only, with some absent. The sample lists 70,000 to 75,000 clones, around 83% occurring once. The sample consisted of CD4+ or CD8+ T cells sorted from blood, taken in a trial of the OX40 agonist ivuxolimab. These receptors all come from an adult with an advanced solid tumor such as melanoma, head and neck, liver or kidney cancer. Both conserved end residues are part of each CDR3. A D gene is named only where the DNA matches it firmly. The size entry is marked missing in some rows and otherwise reads once, few, many or a size class.

D	V	J	size	CDR3	DNA
.	TRBV12-5	TRBJ2-3	.	CASGSHRAAYGDTQYF	TGTGCTAGTGGTTCCCACCGGGCCGCATATGGAGATACGCAGTATTTT
.	TRBV5-1	TRBJ1-2	.	CASSLPPFPGLRPNYGYTF	TGCGCCAGCAGCTTGCCCCCCTTTCCAGGGTTACGTCCTAACTATGGCTACACCTTC
TRBD1	TRBV5-5	TRBJ2-2	.	CASSSTGANTGELFF	TGTGCCAGCAGCTCGACAGGGGCGAACACCGGGGAGCTGTTTTTT
.	TRBV4-1	TRBJ2-3	.	CASSSRAVDTQYF	TGCGCCAGCAGCAGCCGGGCCGTCGATACGCAGTATTTT
.	TRBV6-1	TRBJ1-3	.	CASSGRDPITGGNTIYF	TGTGCCAGCAGTGGCCGGGACCCAATTACTGGAGGAAACACCATATATTTT
.	TRBV6-6	TRBJ1-2	.	CASSPPRGLYGYTF	TGTGCCAGCAGCCCTCCGAGGGGTCTCTATGGCTACACCTTC
.	TRBV7-2	TRBJ1-2	.	CASYKGGGYTF	TGTGCCAGCTACAAAGGTGGGGGTTACACCTTC
.	TRBV10-3	TRBJ1-2	.	CAISESHTGYTF	TGTGCCATCAGTGAGTCGCACACTGGCTACACCTTC
TRBD1	TRBV11-2	TRBJ1-2	.	CASSFSQGYGYTF	TGTGCCAGCAGCTTCTCACAGGGGTATGGCTACACCTTC
.	TRBV6-1	TRBJ2-3	.	CASSEASGPSDTQYF	TGTGCCAGCAGTGAAGCTAGCGGTCCATCAGATACGCAGTATTTT
TRBD1	TRBV19	TRBJ1-1	.	CASINYRGNTEAFF	TGTGCCAGTATCAACTACAGGGGGAACACTGAAGCTTTCTTT
.	TRBV5-1	TRBJ2-3	.	CASSQASREADTQYF	TGCGCCAGCAGCCAAGCCAGCAGGGAAGCAGATACGCAGTATTTT
TRBD1	TRBV13	TRBJ1-2	once	CASSGGQGFGTF	TGTGCCAGCAGCGGAGGACAGGGCTTTGGGACCTTC
.	TRBV18	TRBJ2-5	.	CASSLSSQGRETQYF	TGTGCCAGCTCACTTTCGAGCCAGGGGAGGGAGACCCAGTACTTC
.	TRBV11-2	TRBJ1-6	.	CASSLGFGAGGSPLHF	TGTGCCAGCAGCTTAGGTTTTGGCGCGGGAGGTTCACCCCTCCACTTT
.	TRBV5-4	TRBJ2-7	.	CASSLGLGEQYF	TGTGCCAGCAGCCTGGGACTGGGCGAGCAGTACTTC
.	TRBV11-2	TRBJ2-3	.	CASSFSGGATLGDTQYF	TGTGCCAGCAGCTTTTCCGGGGGAGCGACCCTAGGAGATACGCAGTATTTT
.	TRBV19	TRBJ2-3	.	CASSWGATDTQYF	TGTGCCAGTAGTTGGGGAGCCACAGATACGCAGTATTTT
.	TRBV7-2	TRBJ2-5	.	CASSLMSGQWETQYF	TGTGCCAGCAGCTTAATGTCAGGGCAGTGGGAGACCCAGTACTTC
TRBD2	TRBV29-1	TRBJ2-3	.	CSVEGLAGGLYTDTQYF	TGCAGCGTTGAGGGACTAGCGGGGGGTCTATACACAGATACGCAGTATTTT
.	TRBV19	TRBJ1-1	.	CASSLAGREVRWARLNTEAFF	TGTGCCAGTAGTTTGGCTGGGAGGGAGGTGAGGTGGGCCCGACTGAACACTGAAGCTTTCTTT
.	TRBV5-1	TRBJ2-1	.	CASTGIYNEQFF	TGCGCCAGCACAGGGATATACAATGAGCAGTTCTTC
.	TRBV5-1	TRBJ1-5	.	CASSLVPVSGNQPQHF	TGCGCCAGCAGCTTGGTACCCGTTTCAGGCAATCAGCCCCAGCATTTT
TRBD2	TRBV27	TRBJ2-5	.	CASSYWGGKETQYF	TGTGCCAGCAGTTACTGGGGGGGGAAAGAGACCCAGTACTTC
.	TRBV11-1	TRBJ1-6	.	CASSLSHNSPLHF	TGTGCCAGCAGCTTGAGCCACAATTCACCCCTCCACTTT
.	TRBV15	TRBJ2-3	.	CATSRDGRGRAADTQYF	TGTGCCACCAGCAGAGATGGGAGGGGGAGGGCAGCAGATACGCAGTATTTT
.	TRBV7-2	TRBJ1-1	.	CASSPGRSRTTEAFF	TGTGCCAGCAGCCCCGGAAGGTCCAGGACGACTGAAGCTTTCTTT
.	TRBV5-4	TRBJ2-5	once	CASSLESMNQETQYF	TGTGCCAGCAGCTTGGAGAGCATGAATCAAGAGACCCAGTACTTC
.	TRBV12-5	TRBJ1-4	.	CASGLVLGATNEKLFF	TGTGCTAGTGGTTTGGTACTGGGGGCAACTAATGAAAAACTGTTTTTT